The sequence of this T cell receptor beta chain was determined in a study of blood T cell repertoires in COVID-19. The CDR3 length is 14 residues. V lost 0 bases and J lost 0, with 5 bases in between. The germline V gene has CDR1 LGHDT and CDR2 YNNKEL (reference sequence). Only in-frame clones appear in the TCRdb table, and some are missing; sequencing was by immunoSEQ multiplex PCR. The top ten clones hold about a sixth of a sample with 15,000 to 20,000 clones, 86% of them seen once. The receptor comes from a man in his 70s with acute or convalescent COVID-19. The rearrangement links TRBV3-1 (or the pseudogene TRBV3-2) to TRBJ1-1, with D possibly being TRBD1 (5 bases). The sequencing sample was made of peripheral blood. CDR3 protein: CASSQEGVNTEAFF. CDR3 DNA: TGTGCCAGCAGCCAAGAAGGGGTGAACACTGAAGCTTTCTTT.